This paragraph covers one T cell receptor (beta chain) sequence. Its matching antigen is unknown. This table comes from immunoSEQ multiplex PCR, and its TCRdb copy is limited to in-frame clones, with some not included. The data contain some 180,000 clones, about nine tenths of them singletons. This entry comes from a study of T cell responses to AZD1222 COVID-19 vaccine. Points from the study as a whole: Females outnumbered males among donors, who were mostly white British; clonal diversity was possibly underestimated. CD4 TCRs associated with vaccination spanned spike, dominating at 160-218 and 743-854.

This CDR3 has 15 amino acids. Germline V lookup: CDR1 SGHNT, CDR2 YYREEE (reference sequence). The V and J ends lost 0 bases and 5 bases, in that order; junction bases with no gene match: 5. V gene TRBV5-4 combines with J gene TRBJ1-1, with TRBD1 matching 9 bases. The specimen was peripheral blood, collected 28 days after the second AZD1222 dose. This sequence was found in an adult who received the AZD1222 COVID-19 vaccine. The CDR3 coding sequence is TGTGCCAGCAGCTTGGACAGGGGGCAGATAACTGAAGCTTTCTTT. Translation gives CASSLDRGQITEAFF.